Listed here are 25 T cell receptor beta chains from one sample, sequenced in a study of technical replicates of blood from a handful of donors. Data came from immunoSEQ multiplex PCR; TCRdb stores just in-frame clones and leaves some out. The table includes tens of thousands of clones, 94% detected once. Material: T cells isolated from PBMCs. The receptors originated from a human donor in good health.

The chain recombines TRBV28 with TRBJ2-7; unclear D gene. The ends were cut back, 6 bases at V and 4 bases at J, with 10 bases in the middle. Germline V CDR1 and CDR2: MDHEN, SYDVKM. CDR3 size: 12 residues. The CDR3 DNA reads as TGTGCCAGCAGCGAATACTCATACGAGCAGTACTTC. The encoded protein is CASSEYSYEQYF. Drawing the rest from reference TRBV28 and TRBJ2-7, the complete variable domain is DVKVTQSSRYLVKRTGEKVFLECVQDMDHENMFWYRQDPGLGLRLIYFSYDVKMKEKGDIPEGYSVSREKKERFSLILESASTNQTSMYLCASSEYSYEQYFGPGTRLTVT.

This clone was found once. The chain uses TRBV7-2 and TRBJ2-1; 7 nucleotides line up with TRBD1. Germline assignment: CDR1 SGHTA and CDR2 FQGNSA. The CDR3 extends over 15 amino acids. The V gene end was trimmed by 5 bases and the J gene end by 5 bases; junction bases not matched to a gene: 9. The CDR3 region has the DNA TGTGCCAGCAGCCTACCTTGGACAGGAAACAATGAGCAGTTCTTC. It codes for CASSLPWTGNNEQFF.

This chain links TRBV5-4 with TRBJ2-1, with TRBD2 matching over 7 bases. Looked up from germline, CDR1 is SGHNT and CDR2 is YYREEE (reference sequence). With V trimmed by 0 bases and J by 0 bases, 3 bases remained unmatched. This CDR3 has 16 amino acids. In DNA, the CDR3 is TGTGCCAGCAGCTTGGAGACGGGAGGCTCCTACAATGAGCAGTTCTTC. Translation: CASSLETGGSYNEQFF.

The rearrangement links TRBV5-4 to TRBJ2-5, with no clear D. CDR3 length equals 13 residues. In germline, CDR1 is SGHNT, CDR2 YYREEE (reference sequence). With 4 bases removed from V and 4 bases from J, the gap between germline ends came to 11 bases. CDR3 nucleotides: TGTGCCAGCAGCCAGCGAAGGCTAGAGACCCAGTACTTC. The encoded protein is CASSQRRLETQYF.

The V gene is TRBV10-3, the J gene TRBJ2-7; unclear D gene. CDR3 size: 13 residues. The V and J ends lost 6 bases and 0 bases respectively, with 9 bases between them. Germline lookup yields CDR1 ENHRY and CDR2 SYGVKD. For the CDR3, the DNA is TGTGCCATCAGACCGACAAGCTCCTACGAGCAGTACTTC. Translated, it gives CAIRPTSSYEQYF.

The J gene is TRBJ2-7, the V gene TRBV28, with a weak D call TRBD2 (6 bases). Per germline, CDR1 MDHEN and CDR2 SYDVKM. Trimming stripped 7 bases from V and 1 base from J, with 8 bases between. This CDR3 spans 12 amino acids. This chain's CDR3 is CASNGGSYEQYF. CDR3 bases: TGTGCCAGCAATGGGGGGTCCTACGAGCAGTACTTC.

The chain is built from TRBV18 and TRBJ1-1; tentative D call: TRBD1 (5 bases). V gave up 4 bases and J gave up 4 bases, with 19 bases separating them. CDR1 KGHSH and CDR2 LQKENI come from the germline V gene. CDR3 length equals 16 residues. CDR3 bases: TGTGCCAGCTCACACACGACCGGGACGGAGGGCACTGAAGCTTTCTTT. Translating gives CASSHTTGTEGTEAFF.

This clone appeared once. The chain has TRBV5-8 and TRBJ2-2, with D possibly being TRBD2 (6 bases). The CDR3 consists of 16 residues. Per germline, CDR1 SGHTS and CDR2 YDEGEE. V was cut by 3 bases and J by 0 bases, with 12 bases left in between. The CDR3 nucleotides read TGTGCCAGCAGCTCCCAGGCGGGAACGAACACCGGGGAGCTGTTTTTT. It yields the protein CASSSQAGTNTGELFF.

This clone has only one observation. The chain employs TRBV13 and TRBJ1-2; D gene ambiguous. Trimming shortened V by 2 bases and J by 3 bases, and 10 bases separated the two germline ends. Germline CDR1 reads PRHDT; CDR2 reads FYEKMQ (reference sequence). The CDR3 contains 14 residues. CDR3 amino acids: CASSLYAADYGYTF. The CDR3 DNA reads TGTGCCAGCAGCTTATACGCCGCGGACTATGGCTACACCTTC.

CDR3 coding DNA: TGTGCCAGCAGTTTGGCAGTTTATAGCAATCAGCCCCAGCATTTT. Protein product: CASSLAVYSNQPQHF. The chain links TRBV28 to TRBJ1-5, with D hard to call. This CDR3 has 15 amino acids. Germline assignment: CDR1 MDHEN and CDR2 SYDVKM. The V and J ends lost 3 bases and 0 bases respectively, with 9 bases between them.

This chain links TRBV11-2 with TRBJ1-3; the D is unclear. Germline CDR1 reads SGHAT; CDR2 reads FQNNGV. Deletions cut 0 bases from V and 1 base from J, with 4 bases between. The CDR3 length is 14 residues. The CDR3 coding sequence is TGTGCCAGCAGCTTAGACATGTCTGGAAACACCATATATTTT. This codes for CASSLDMSGNTIYF.

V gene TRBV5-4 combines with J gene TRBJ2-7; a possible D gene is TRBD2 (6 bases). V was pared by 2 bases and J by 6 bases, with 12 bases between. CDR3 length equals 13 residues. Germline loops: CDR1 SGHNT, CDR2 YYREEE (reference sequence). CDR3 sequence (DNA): TGTGCCAGCAGCTTTGCGACTAGATCCGAGCAGTACTTC. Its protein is CASSFATRSEQYF.

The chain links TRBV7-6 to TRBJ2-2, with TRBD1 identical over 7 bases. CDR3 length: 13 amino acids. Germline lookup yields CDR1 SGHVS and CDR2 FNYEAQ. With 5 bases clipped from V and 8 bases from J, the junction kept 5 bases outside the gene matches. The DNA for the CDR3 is TGTGCCAGCAGCCACAGGGGCGGTGGGGAGCTGTTTTTT. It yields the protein CASSHRGGGELFF.

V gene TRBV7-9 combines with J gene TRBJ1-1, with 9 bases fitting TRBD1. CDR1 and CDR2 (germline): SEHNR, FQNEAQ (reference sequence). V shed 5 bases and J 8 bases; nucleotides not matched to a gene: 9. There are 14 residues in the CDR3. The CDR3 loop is CASSIDRGVPEAFF. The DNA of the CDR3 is TGTGCCAGCAGCATCGACAGGGGGGTTCCCGAAGCTTTCTTT.

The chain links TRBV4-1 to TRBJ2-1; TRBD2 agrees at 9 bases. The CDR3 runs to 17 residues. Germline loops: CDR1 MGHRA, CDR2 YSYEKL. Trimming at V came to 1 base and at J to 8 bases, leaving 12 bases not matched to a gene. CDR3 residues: CASSQATTSGRGDEQFF. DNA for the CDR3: TGCGCCAGCAGCCAAGCTACGACTAGCGGCAGAGGGGATGAGCAGTTCTTC.

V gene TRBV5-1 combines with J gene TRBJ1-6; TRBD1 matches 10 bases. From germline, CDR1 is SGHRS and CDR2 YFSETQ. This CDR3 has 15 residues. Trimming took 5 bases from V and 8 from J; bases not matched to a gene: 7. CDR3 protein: CASRLGQGGDSPLHF. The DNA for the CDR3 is TGCGCCAGCAGACTAGGACAGGGGGGAGATTCACCCCTCCACTTT.

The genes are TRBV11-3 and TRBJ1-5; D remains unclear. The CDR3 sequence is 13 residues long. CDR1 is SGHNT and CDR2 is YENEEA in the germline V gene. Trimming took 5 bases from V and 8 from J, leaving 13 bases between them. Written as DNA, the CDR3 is TGTGCCAGCAGCATCAAACCCGGGGAGCCCCAGCATTTT. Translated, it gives CASSIKPGEPQHF. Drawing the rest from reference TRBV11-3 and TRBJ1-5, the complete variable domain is EAGVVQSPRYKIIEKKQPVAFWCNPISGHNTLYWYLQNLGQGPELLIRYENEEAVDDSQLPKDRFSAERLKGVDSTLKIQPAELGDSAVYLCASSIKPGEPQHFGDGTRLSIL.

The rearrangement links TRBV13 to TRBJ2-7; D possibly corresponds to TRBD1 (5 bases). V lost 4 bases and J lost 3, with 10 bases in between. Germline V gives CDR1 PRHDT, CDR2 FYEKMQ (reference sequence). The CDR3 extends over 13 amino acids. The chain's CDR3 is CASSSGHLYEQYF. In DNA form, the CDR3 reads TGTGCCAGCAGCTCTGGACACCTCTACGAGCAGTACTTC.

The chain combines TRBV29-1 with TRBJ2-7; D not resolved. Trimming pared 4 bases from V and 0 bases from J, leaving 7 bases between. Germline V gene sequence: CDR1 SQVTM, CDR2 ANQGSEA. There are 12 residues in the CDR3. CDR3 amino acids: CSVVSDSYEQYF. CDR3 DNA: TGCAGCGTTGTAAGCGACTCCTACGAGCAGTACTTC.

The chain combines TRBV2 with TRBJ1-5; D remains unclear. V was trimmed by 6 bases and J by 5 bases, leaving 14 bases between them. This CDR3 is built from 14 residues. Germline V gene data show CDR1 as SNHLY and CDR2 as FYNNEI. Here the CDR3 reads CASRPGFFDQPQHF. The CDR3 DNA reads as TGTGCCAGCAGGCCAGGTTTTTTTGATCAGCCCCAGCATTTT.

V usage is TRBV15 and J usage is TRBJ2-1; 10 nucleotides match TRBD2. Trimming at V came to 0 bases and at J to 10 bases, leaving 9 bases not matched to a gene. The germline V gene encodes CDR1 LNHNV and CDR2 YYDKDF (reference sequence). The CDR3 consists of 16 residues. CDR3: CATSRDLDLAGAEQFF. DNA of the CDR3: TGTGCCACCAGCAGAGATCTGGACCTAGCGGGAGCAGAGCAGTTCTTC.

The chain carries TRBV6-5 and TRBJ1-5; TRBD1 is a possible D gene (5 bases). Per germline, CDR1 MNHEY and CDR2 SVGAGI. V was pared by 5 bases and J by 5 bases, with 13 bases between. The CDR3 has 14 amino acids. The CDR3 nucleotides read TGTGCCAGCAGTCTACAGGAAAGGTATCAGCCCCAGCATTTT. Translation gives CASSLQERYQPQHF.

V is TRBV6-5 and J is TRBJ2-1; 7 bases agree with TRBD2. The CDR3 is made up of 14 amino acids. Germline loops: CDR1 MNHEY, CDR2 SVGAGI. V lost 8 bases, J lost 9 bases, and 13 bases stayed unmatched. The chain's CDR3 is CASSPGGSLPEQFF. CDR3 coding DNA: TGTGCCAGCTCTCCGGGCGGGAGCCTCCCTGAGCAGTTCTTC.

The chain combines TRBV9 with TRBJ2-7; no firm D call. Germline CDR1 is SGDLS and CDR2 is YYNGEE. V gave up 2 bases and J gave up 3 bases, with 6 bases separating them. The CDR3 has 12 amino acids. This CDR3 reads CASSVSFYEQYF. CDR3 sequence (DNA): TGTGCCAGCAGCGTCTCGTTCTACGAGCAGTACTTC.

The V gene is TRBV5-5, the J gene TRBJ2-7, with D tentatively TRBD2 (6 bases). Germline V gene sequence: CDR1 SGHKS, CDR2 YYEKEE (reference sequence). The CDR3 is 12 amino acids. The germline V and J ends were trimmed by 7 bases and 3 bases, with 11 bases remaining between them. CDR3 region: CASGKTSYEQYF. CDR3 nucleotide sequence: TGTGCCAGCGGGAAGACTAGCTACGAGCAGTACTTC.